The rows below give T cell receptor beta chains drawn from one sample of a study of shared clonotypes between healthy human individuals. TCRdb keeps only in-frame clones here, not all; method: immunoSEQ multiplex PCR. The sample has about 600,000 clones; around 77% are singletons. Material for sequencing was PBMCs. The receptors were sampled from a middle-aged woman in good health. Some clones in this sample may be carry-over from other donors' samples. CDR3s include the opening cysteine and the closing phenylalanine or tryptophan. Fields, in order: D gene, clone size, V gene, J gene, CDR3 DNA, CDR3 protein. A D gene is named only where the DNA matches it firmly. The size of a clone is reported for some rows only, either as once, few or many, or as a class for expanded clones.

D: TRBD1; size: once; V: TRBV9; J: TRBJ2-7; DNA: TGTGCCAGCAGCGCCGGGACAGGTTCAGAGCAGTACTTC; CDR3: CASSAGTGSEQYF
D: -; size: once; V: TRBV7-3; J: TRBJ1-6; DNA: TGTGCCAGCAGCCCTGCCTTGGGTTCACCCCTCCACTTT; CDR3: CASSPALGSPLHF
D: TRBD2; size: -; V: TRBV7-9; J: TRBJ2-1; DNA: TGTGCCAGCAGCTTACGGGGGGAGGACGAGTACAATGAGCAGTTCTTC; CDR3: CASSLRGEDEYNEQFF
D: TRBD1; size: -; V: TRBV6-5; J: TRBJ2-7; DNA: TGTGCCAGCAGTTACTCGCCGGGACAGTTCTCCTACGAGCAGTACTTC; CDR3: CASSYSPGQFSYEQYF
D: -; size: once; V: TRBV11-2; J: TRBJ1-3; DNA: TGTGCCAGCAGCTTAGCTCACAATAGGTTTAACACCATATATTTT; CDR3: CASSLAHNRFNTIYF
D: -; size: few; V: TRBV5-4; J: TRBJ2-2; DNA: TGTGCCAGCAGCCCGCAGAACACCGGGGAGCTGTTTTTT; CDR3: CASSPQNTGELFF
D: -; size: -; V: TRBV4-2; J: TRBJ2-5; DNA: TGTGCCAGCAGCCAAGAAGGCTGGGGATCTGAGACCCAGTACTTC; CDR3: CASSQEGWGSETQYF
D: -; size: -; V: TRBV10-2; J: TRBJ2-6; DNA: TGCGCCAGCAGGGTTGGGGCCAACGTCCTGACTTTC; CDR3: CASRVGANVLTF
D: -; size: -; V: TRBV18; J: TRBJ1-3; DNA: TGTGCCAGCTCACCAGGGCATACTGGAAACACCATATATTTT; CDR3: CASSPGHTGNTIYF
D: -; size: few; V: TRBV27; J: TRBJ1-4; DNA: TGTGCCAGCTCGGGGGTAGGGGCAGGGTTGGAGGAAAAACTGTTTTTT; CDR3: CASSGVGAGLEEKLFF
D: TRBD2; size: -; V: TRBV11-3; J: TRBJ2-7; DNA: TGTGCCAGCAGGAGCGGCAGAGCTGGACTAGCACCAGCTGCCGAGCAGTACTTC; CDR3: CASRSGRAGLAPAAEQYF
D: TRBD1; size: -; V: TRBV18; J: TRBJ1-2; DNA: TGTGCCAGCTCACCGCGGGACAGCTATGGCTACACCTTC; CDR3: CASSPRDSYGYTF
D: -; size: -; V: TRBV9; J: TRBJ2-1; DNA: TGTGCCAGCAGCGTACTACAGGGAGAGCAGTTCTTC; CDR3: CASSVLQGEQFF
D: -; size: -; V: TRBV5-5; J: TRBJ2-7; DNA: TGTGCCAGCAGCTCTAGGGGGCCAGCGGGAGAGCAGTACTTC; CDR3: CASSSRGPAGEQYF
D: TRBD2; size: -; V: TRBV7-2; J: TRBJ2-1; DNA: TGTGCCAGCAGCTTCAGCGGGAGCGGAGATGAGCAGTTCTTC; CDR3: CASSFSGSGDEQFF
D: TRBD1; size: -; V: TRBV5-4; J: TRBJ1-2; DNA: TGTGCCAGCAGCTCCGGTGGCAGGGGGCTTAACTATGGCTACACCTTC; CDR3: CASSSGGRGLNYGYTF
D: -; size: -; V: TRBV25-1; J: TRBJ1-2; DNA: TGTGCCAGCAGTGAACAGGGCTCGGGCTACACCTTC; CDR3: CASSEQGSGYTF
D: -; size: -; V: TRBV15; J: TRBJ2-4; DNA: TGTGCCACCAGCAGAGCAAGCCAAATAGCCAAAAACATTCAGTACTTC; CDR3: CATSRASQIAKNIQYF
D: -; size: once; V: TRBV5-1; J: TRBJ2-2; DNA: TGCGCCAGCAACCTCAGAAGCGAGGGGACCGGGGAGCTGTTTTTT; CDR3: CASNLRSEGTGELFF
D: -; size: -; V: TRBV28; J: TRBJ2-7; DNA: TGTGCCAGCAGTTCTCTGAGCTCCTACGAGCAGTACTTC; CDR3: CASSSLSSYEQYF
D: -; size: -; V: TRBV7-6; J: TRBJ2-3; DNA: TGTGCCAGCAGCCTAGGGGTAGGGGTAGATACGCAGTATTTT; CDR3: CASSLGVGVDTQYF
D: -; size: -; V: TRBV11-3; J: TRBJ2-1; DNA: TGTGCCAGCAGCTTAGAGTTTTCAGGGCTGGGTGAGCAGTTCTTC; CDR3: CASSLEFSGLGEQFF
D: -; size: -; V: TRBV7-3; J: TRBJ2-6; DNA: TGTGCCAGCAGCTTAGGGCGGGGCTTTGGGGCCAACGTCCTGACTTTC; CDR3: CASSLGRGFGANVLTF
D: -; size: -; V: TRBV9; J: TRBJ2-1; DNA: TGTGCCAGCAGCGTAGGGGCCGGTTACAATGAGCAGTTCTTC; CDR3: CASSVGAGYNEQFF
D: -; size: -; V: TRBV10-3; J: TRBJ1-3; DNA: TGTGCCATCAGCCCGCAAGGGGACCTAGGTTCTGGAAACACCATATATTTT; CDR3: CAISPQGDLGSGNTIYF
D: TRBD2; size: -; V: TRBV11-2; J: TRBJ2-7; DNA: TGTGCCAGCAGCTTAGGCCCGCCAACTAGCGGGAGGGCCTACGAGCAGTACTTC; CDR3: CASSLGPPTSGRAYEQYF
D: -; size: -; V: TRBV7-2; J: TRBJ2-6; DNA: TGTGCCAGCAGCTTAGCGCTTTGGGTCTCTGGGGCCAACGTCCTGACTTTC; CDR3: CASSLALWVSGANVLTF
D: -; size: -; V: TRBV4-1; J: TRBJ2-7; DNA: TGCGCCAGCAGCCTCCTACCCCTGTTGGGACTGGGCGAGCAGTACTTC; CDR3: CASSLLPLLGLGEQYF
D: TRBD2; size: -; V: TRBV27; J: TRBJ2-2; DNA: TGTGCCAGCAGTCTGACTAGCGGTCCCGGGGAGCTGTTTTTT; CDR3: CASSLTSGPGELFF
D: -; size: -; V: TRBV18; J: TRBJ2-3; DNA: TGTGCCAGCTCACCACCCGGGGAAGATACGCAGTATTTT; CDR3: CASSPPGEDTQYF
D: -; size: -; V: TRBV6-1; J: TRBJ1-1; DNA: TGTGCCAGCAGCAAAAGGAGGGCGATGGCGACTGAAGCTTTCTTT; CDR3: CASSKRRAMATEAFF
D: TRBD1; size: -; V: TRBV11-2; J: TRBJ2-7; DNA: TGTGCCAGCAGCTTAGACAGGGGGCGCGTCTACGAGCAGTACTTC; CDR3: CASSLDRGRVYEQYF
D: TRBD2; size: -; V: TRBV11-2; J: TRBJ2-3; DNA: TGTGCCAGCAGCTTAGGTCGGATCGGGAGGGCTATTGATACGCAGTATTTT; CDR3: CASSLGRIGRAIDTQYF
D: -; size: -; V: TRBV11-2; J: TRBJ2-7; DNA: TGTGCCAGCAGCCTCGCGGACCCCTACGAGCAGTACTTC; CDR3: CASSLADPYEQYF
D: -; size: -; V: TRBV28; J: TRBJ2-7; DNA: TGTGCCAGCCAAGACAGCTTCTACGAGCAGTACTTC; CDR3: CASQDSFYEQYF
D: TRBD2; size: -; V: TRBV28; J: TRBJ2-5; DNA: TGTGCCAGCAGAAATGGGCTAGCGGGGGGCCAAGAGACCCAGTACTTC; CDR3: CASRNGLAGGQETQYF
D: TRBD1; size: -; V: TRBV6-6; J: TRBJ1-2; DNA: TGTGCCAGCAGCGCCGGGACAGTCCTCTATGGCTACACCTTC; CDR3: CASSAGTVLYGYTF
D: -; size: -; V: TRBV29-1; J: TRBJ2-7; DNA: TGCAGCGTTGAACGAGGCAGAGGTCGGCGTGGGGAGCAGTACTTC; CDR3: CSVERGRGRRGEQYF
D: TRBD2; size: -; V: TRBV4-2; J: TRBJ2-7; DNA: TGTGCCAGCAGCCAACTAGCGGGAGGCGATGAGCAGTACTTC; CDR3: CASSQLAGGDEQYF
D: TRBD2; size: -; V: TRBV5-6; J: TRBJ2-1; DNA: TGTGCCAGCAGCTTGGTGAGGACTAGCCTGGATAATGAGCAGTTCTTC; CDR3: CASSLVRTSLDNEQFF
D: TRBD2; size: once; V: TRBV9; J: TRBJ2-5; DNA: TGTGCCAGCAGCGTGACTAGCGCCCAAGAGACCCAGTACTTC; CDR3: CASSVTSAQETQYF
D: TRBD2; size: many; V: TRBV10-3; J: TRBJ2-7; DNA: TGTGCCATCAGTGGGGGGGGAGTTGCTAGCGGGAGGGACAAGGTGGGCTACGAGCAGTACTTC; CDR3: CAISGGGVASGRDKVGYEQYF
D: TRBD1; size: -; V: TRBV5-1; J: TRBJ2-1; DNA: TGCGCCAGCAACTACTACGGACAGGGGGCAGACAATGAGCAGTTCTTC; CDR3: CASNYYGQGADNEQFF
D: TRBD2; size: few; V: TRBV7-3; J: TRBJ2-1; DNA: TGTGCCAGCAGCTCGAGGACTAGTAGAGATGAGCAGTTCTTC; CDR3: CASSSRTSRDEQFF
D: TRBD1; size: -; V: TRBV4-1; J: TRBJ1-3; DNA: TGCGCCAGCAGCCAGACGACAGGGGCTGGAAACACCATATATTTT; CDR3: CASSQTTGAGNTIYF
D: TRBD1; size: -; V: TRBV6-1; J: TRBJ1-1; DNA: TGTGCCAGCAGTGTTCGGACAGGCGGGGCTGAAGCTTTCTTT; CDR3: CASSVRTGGAEAFF
D: TRBD2; size: -; V: TRBV19; J: TRBJ2-5; DNA: TGTGCCAGTAGTAGGGGAGGGACTACAAACCAAGAGACCCAGTACTTC; CDR3: CASSRGGTTNQETQYF
D: -; size: -; V: TRBV7-9; J: TRBJ2-1; DNA: TGTGCCAGCAGCTTAGAACCTGGGACTGGGGAGTTCTTC; CDR3: CASSLEPGTGEFF
D: TRBD1; size: -; V: TRBV29-1; J: TRBJ1-3; DNA: TGCAGCGTGTCTAAGGGGGCTGTAAACACCATATATTTT; CDR3: CSVSKGAVNTIYF
D: TRBD1; size: -; V: TRBV5-1; J: TRBJ1-1; DNA: TGCGCCAGCAGCTTGGGTCCGGGACAGGGTCACCAAGCTTTCTTT; CDR3: CASSLGPGQGHQAFF
D: TRBD1; size: -; V: TRBV30; J: TRBJ1-1; DNA: TGTGCCTGGGACAGGGGATTGAACACTGAGGCTTTCTTT; CDR3: CAWDRGLNTEAFF
D: -; size: -; V: TRBV4-2; J: TRBJ2-3; DNA: TGTGCCAGCAGCCCCTGGGCCCAGTCCGGGGGCACAGATACGCAGTATTTT; CDR3: CASSPWAQSGGTDTQYF